A single sample is the source of the 24 T cell receptor beta chains below, sequenced in a study of T cells in Graves' hyperthyroidism and ophthalmopathy. From RNA transcripts, TCR beta CDR3 regions were amplified. During a first-round RT-PCR of the TCR CDR3, the HTBI primer set was used. TCRdb fed the multiplex PCR reads into MiXCR, producing one record per CDR3 protein. The data contain about 400,000 distinct CDR3 sequences, 14% to 15% of them singletons. The sample taken for sequencing was blood. These receptors originate from a woman aged 25 to 39 with Graves' hyperthyroidism.

This rearrangement joins TRBV18 to TRBJ2-7; TRBD1 matches at 8 bases. CDR3 length: 15 residues. Germline loops: CDR1 KGHSH, CDR2 LQKENI. Unmatched junction bases numbered 2, after V lost 1 base and J lost 0 bases. The CDR3, as DNA: TGTGCCAGCTCACCACGGACAGGGCACTCCTACGAGCAGTACTTC. This gives the protein CASSPRTGHSYEQYF.

This clonotype was recorded at least ten times. The CDR3 sequence: CSAISQGRGNTEAFF. The DNA of the CDR3 is TGCAGTGCTATTTCGCAGGGAAGGGGGAACACTGAAGCTTTCTTT. The J gene is TRBJ1-1, the V gene TRBV20-1; possible D gene TRBD1, 5 bases. The CDR3 contains 15 residues. V was clipped by 4 bases and J by 1 base, with 16 bases between them. Germline V lookup: CDR1 DFQATT, CDR2 SNEGSKA (reference sequence).

The rearrangement links TRBV19 to TRBJ2-2; 10 bases agree with TRBD2. V trimming: 4 bases; J trimming: 5 bases; junction bases outside the gene matches: 7. This CDR3 has 16 amino acids. The V gene's germline CDR1 is LNHDA and CDR2 SQIVND (reference sequence). The DNA of the CDR3 is TGTGCCAGTAGTACTATTACGGGACTAGCGACCGGGGAGCTGTTTTTT. Its translation is CASSTITGLATGELFF.

This clonotype was picked up a small number of times. V gene TRBV24-1 combines with J gene TRBJ2-2; D is possibly TRBD1 (5 bases). The CDR3 extends over 16 amino acids. Trimming took off 3 bases at V and 6 bases at J, with 16 bases between the two ends. CDR1 is KGHDR and CDR2 is SFDVKD in the germline V gene. CDR3: CATSDIGVRSAGELFF. CDR3 sequence (DNA): TGTGCCACCAGTGATATAGGGGTTCGTTCTGCCGGGGAGCTGTTTTTT.

The rearrangement joins TRBV29-1 to TRBJ2-3; D is uncertain. The ends were cut back, 4 bases at V and 2 bases at J, with 10 bases in the middle. Germline V gene lookup returns CDR1 SQVTM and CDR2 ANQGSEA. The CDR3 runs 13 residues. The CDR3 loop reads CSVVHPNTDTQYF. CDR3 in DNA: TGCAGCGTTGTTCATCCGAACACAGATACGCAGTATTTT.

The sample holds many counts of this clonotype. The chain has TRBV20-1 and TRBJ2-7; D might be TRBD2 (6 bases). The CDR3 runs 16 residues. V was pared by 0 bases and J by 3 bases, with 18 bases between. Germline CDR1 and CDR2: DFQATT and SNEGSKA (reference sequence). As DNA, the CDR3 is TGCAGTGCTAGAGATCTCCGGCTAGCGTTAGACTACGAGCAGTACTTC. Protein: CSARDLRLALDYEQYF.

In its sample, this clonotype was seen many times. This chain uses TRBV20-1 with TRBJ2-7; D not certain. Trimming took off 6 bases at V and 4 bases at J, with 10 bases between the two ends. Germline CDR1 DFQATT, CDR2 SNEGSKA (reference sequence). The CDR3 totals 11 residues. This CDR3 is CSAPNGYEQYF. CDR3 nucleotide sequence: TGCAGTGCACCTAACGGTTACGAGCAGTACTTC.

This chain uses TRBV4-2 with TRBJ2-1; TRBD1 is a possible D gene (5 bases). This CDR3 is 11 amino acids long. Germline lookup yields CDR1 LGHNA and CDR2 YNFKEQ. The germline V and J ends were trimmed by 10 bases and 8 bases, with 12 bases remaining between them. This CDR3 reads CATLGADEQFF. CDR3 bases: TGTGCCACTCTAGGGGCGGATGAGCAGTTCTTC.

This chain connects TRBV10-3 to TRBJ1-3, with 9 bases fitting TRBD1. Trimming cost V 6 bases and J 4 bases; bases outside gene matches: 10. The CDR3 sequence is 16 residues long. The V gene's germline CDR1 is ENHRY and CDR2 SYGVKD. The CDR3 reads CAISKTGGSKGNTIYF. The CDR3 DNA is TGTGCCATCAGCAAAACAGGGGGCTCGAAAGGAAACACCATATATTTT.

The chain couples TRBV3-1 to TRBJ1-6; D unclear. This CDR3 comprises 17 residues. Trimming stripped 0 bases from V and 10 bases from J, with 19 bases between. The germline V gene encodes CDR1 LGHDT and CDR2 YNNKEL (reference sequence). The CDR3 bases are TGTGCCAGCAGCCAAGATCGAGTTAAAGGCCAATCCTCACCCCTCCACTTT. This translates into CASSQDRVKGQSSPLHF. Variable domain in full (rest from reference TRBV3-1 and TRBJ1-6): DTAVSQTPKYLVTQMGNDKSIKCEQNLGHDTMYWYKQDSKKFLKIMFSYNNKELIINETVPNRFSPKSPDKAHLNLHINSLELGDSAVYFCASSQDRVKGQSSPLHFGNGTRLTVT.

This clonotype appeared a few times. J is TRBJ2-7 and V is TRBV6-9; 8 bases map to TRBD2. The CDR3 has 15 residues. V lost 4 bases, J lost 2 bases, and 7 bases stayed unmatched. In germline, CDR1 is MNHGY, CDR2 SVAAGI. The CDR3, as DNA: TGTGCCAGCAGTTCCGCGGGGGGCCATACCTACGAGCAGTACTTC. Translation gives CASSSAGGHTYEQYF.

This clonotype was seen many times. V and J are TRBV3-1 and TRBJ1-1; D unresolved. V lost 6 bases and J 1 base, leaving 9 bases between the germline ends. Germline lookup yields CDR1 LGHDT and CDR2 YNNKEL (reference sequence). The CDR3 is 13 amino acids. The CDR3 DNA is TGTGCCAGCAGTCAGGACGGGAACACTGAAGCTTTCTTT. Its protein product is CASSQDGNTEAFF.

This clonotype was observed at least ten times. In DNA form, the CDR3 reads TGTGCCTGGAGTCCGGACGGATTTAGCAATCAGCCCCAGCATTTT. Amino acids: CAWSPDGFSNQPQHF. The rearrangement joins TRBV30 to TRBJ1-5; D is unclear. V lost 2 bases, J lost 0 bases, and 11 bases lay in between. CDR3 size: 15 residues. Germline V gene data show CDR1 as GTSNPN and CDR2 as SVGIG (reference sequence).

This clonotype was seen many times. The rearrangement joins TRBV7-2 to TRBJ2-7; D not certain. Per germline, CDR1 SGHTA and CDR2 FQGNSA. The germline V and J ends were trimmed by 5 bases and 3 bases, with 8 bases remaining between them. The CDR3 consists of 12 residues. The CDR3 protein is CASSALSYEQYF. The CDR3, as DNA: TGTGCCAGCAGCGCACTTAGCTACGAGCAGTACTTC.

The table lists this clonotype with many counts. The chain has TRBV2 and TRBJ2-5; unclear D gene. The V gene lost 3 bases and the J gene lost 2 bases, with 13 bases spanning the gap. The germline gives CDR1 SNHLY, CDR2 FYNNEI. The CDR3 is 15 amino acids. The CDR3 loop is CASSDERNEQETQYF. The DNA of the CDR3 is TGTGCCAGCAGTGACGAACGGAATGAACAAGAGACCCAGTACTTC.

This clonotype was recorded at least ten times. V usage is TRBV20-1 and J usage is TRBJ2-7; 9 bases align to TRBD2. CDR1 is DFQATT and CDR2 is SNEGSKA in the germline V gene (reference sequence). V trimming: 0 bases; J trimming: 3 bases; junction bases outside the gene matches: 24. This CDR3 has 21 residues. The CDR3: CSARDIVSTSGPSRPYYEQYF. The CDR3 DNA reads as TGCAGTGCTAGAGATATCGTCTCTACTAGCGGGCCCAGTCGGCCCTACTACGAGCAGTACTTC.

This clonotype was seen at least ten times. The V call is TRBV3-1, the J call TRBJ2-5; D gene uncertain. There are 15 residues in the CDR3. CDR1 is LGHDT and CDR2 is YNNKEL in the germline V gene (reference sequence). Deletions cut 1 base from V and 2 bases from J, with 11 bases between. The CDR3 sequence is CASSQVRQRQETQYF. The CDR3 DNA sequence: TGTGCCAGCAGCCAAGTTAGGCAGAGACAAGAGACCCAGTACTTC.

The rearrangement links TRBV4-2 to TRBJ1-1, with D uncertain. Germline V CDR1 and CDR2: LGHNA, YNFKEQ. With 2 bases removed from V and 6 bases from J, the gap between germline ends came to 10 bases. This CDR3 is built from 13 residues. CDR3 DNA sequence: TGTGCCAGCAGCCAAACCCGTGGGTCTGAAGCTTTCTTT. Protein: CASSQTRGSEAFF.

DNA of the CDR3: TGTGCCAGCAGTCATAGTTTGAGGCGAGGCACCGGGGAGCTGTTTTTT. Its translation is CASSHSLRRGTGELFF. J is TRBJ2-2 and V is TRBV5-6; no definite D call. Trimming took 5 bases from V and 4 from J, leaving 18 bases between them. This CDR3 spans 16 amino acids. Germline V CDR1 and CDR2: SGHDT, YYEEEE. Combining the CDR3 with reference TRBV5-6 and TRBJ2-2 gives the whole variable domain DAGVTQSPTHLIKTRGQQVTLRCSPKSGHDTVSWYQQALGQGPQFIFQYYEEEERQRGNFPDRFSGHQFPNYSSELNVNALLLGDSALYLCASSHSLRRGTGELFFGEGSRLTVL.

Ten or more counts support this clonotype. The rearrangement uses TRBV5-1 and TRBJ2-7, with 7 bases aligning to TRBD1. The CDR3 is made up of 15 amino acids. The germline V gene has CDR1 SGHRS and CDR2 YFSETQ. The J segment lost 0 bases and the V segment lost 5 bases, leaving 8 bases of the junction unmatched. The CDR3 DNA is TGCGCCAGCAGTGGGGCCGAGGGGGCCTCCTACGAGCAGTACTTC. As protein: CASSGAEGASYEQYF.

This clonotype was seen ten or more times. This chain uses TRBV7-2 with TRBJ2-1; TRBD1 matches 9 bases. Germline V gene data show CDR1 as SGHTA and CDR2 as FQGNSA. The CDR3 contains 13 residues. Germline trimming cut 6 bases from V and 5 bases from J; bases unmatched to any gene: 2. CDR3 in amino acids: CASRRTGDNEQFF. CDR3 bases: TGTGCCAGCAGGAGGACAGGGGACAATGAGCAGTTCTTC. Together with reference TRBV7-2 and TRBJ2-1, the CDR3 gives the full variable domain: GAGVSQSPSNKVTEKGKDVELRCDPISGHTALYWYRQSLGQGLEFLIYFQGNSAPDKSGLPSDRFSAERTGGSVSTLTIQRTQQEDSAVYLCASRRTGDNEQFFGPGTRLTVL.

The chain uses TRBV5-4 and TRBJ2-2; the D call may be TRBD1 or TRBD2 (5 bases each). The V end lost 3 bases, the J end lost 5 bases, and 11 bases lay between the germline ends. This CDR3 region has 14 residues. Germline CDR1 and CDR2: SGHNT and YYREEE (reference sequence). In nucleotides, the CDR3 is TGTGCCAGCAGCTGGGGGAGAGGGACCGGGGAGCTGTTTTTT. Protein: CASSWGRGTGELFF.

This clonotype has more than one count but fewer than ten. The chain joins TRBV2 to TRBJ2-7; the D is unclear. V was cut by 5 bases and J by 5 bases, with 13 bases left in between. CDR1 SNHLY and CDR2 FYNNEI come from the germline V gene. The CDR3 runs to 13 residues. Written as DNA, the CDR3 is TGTGCCAGCAGTATATACTACCAGAACGAGCAGTACTTC. As protein: CASSIYYQNEQYF. The full variable domain, its missing parts supplied by reference TRBV2 and TRBJ2-7, is EPEVTQTPSHQVTQMGQEVILRCVPISNHLYFYWYRQILGQKVEFLVSFYNNEISEKSEIFDDQFSVERPDGSNFTLKIRSTKLEDSAMYFCASSIYYQNEQYFGPGTRLTVT.

The chain couples TRBV24-1 to TRBJ2-2; perhaps TRBD2 as D (6 bases). V lost 4 bases to trimming and J lost 4 bases, with 15 bases between them. CDR3 length equals 16 residues. CDR1 is KGHDR, CDR2 SFDVKD, per germline. The CDR3 region has the DNA TGTGCCACCAGTGACCCCGGGACTCCGGGCACCGGGGAGCTGTTTTTT. Protein sequence: CATSDPGTPGTGELFF.